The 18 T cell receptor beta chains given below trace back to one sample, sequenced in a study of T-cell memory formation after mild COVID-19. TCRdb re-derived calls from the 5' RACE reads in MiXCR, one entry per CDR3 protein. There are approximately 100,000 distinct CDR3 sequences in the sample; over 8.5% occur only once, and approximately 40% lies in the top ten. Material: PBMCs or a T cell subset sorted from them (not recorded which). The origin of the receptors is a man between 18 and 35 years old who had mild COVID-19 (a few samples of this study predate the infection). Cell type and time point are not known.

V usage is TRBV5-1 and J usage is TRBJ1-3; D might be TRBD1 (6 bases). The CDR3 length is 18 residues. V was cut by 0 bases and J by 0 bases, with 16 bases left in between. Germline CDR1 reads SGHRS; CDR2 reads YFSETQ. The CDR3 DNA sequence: TGCGCCAGCAGCTTGGAGTGGGGCCCACAGGGCTCTGGAAACACCATATATTTT. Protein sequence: CASSLEWGPQGSGNTIYF.

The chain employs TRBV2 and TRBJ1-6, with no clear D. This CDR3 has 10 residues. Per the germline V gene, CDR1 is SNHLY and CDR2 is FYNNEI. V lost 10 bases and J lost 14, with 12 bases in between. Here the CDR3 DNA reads TGTGCCACTAAGCCCAAGGCCCTCCACTTT. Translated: CATKPKALHF.

The DNA of the CDR3 is TGCAGCGTTGGAGCCGGGACCGACGTCTCCTACAATGAGCAGTTCTTC. As protein: CSVGAGTDVSYNEQFF. This sequence joins TRBV29-1 and TRBJ2-1; either TRBD1 or TRBD2 may supply D (5 bases each). This CDR3 region has 16 residues. Trimming took 4 bases from V and 0 from J, leaving 16 bases between them. Germline V gives CDR1 SQVTM, CDR2 ANQGSEA.

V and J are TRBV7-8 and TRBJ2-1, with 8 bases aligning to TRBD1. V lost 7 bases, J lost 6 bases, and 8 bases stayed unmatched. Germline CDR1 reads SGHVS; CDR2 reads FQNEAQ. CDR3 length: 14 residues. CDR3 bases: TGTGCCAGCACCACAGGGGGAATCCCCAATGAGCAGTTCTTC. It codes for CASTTGGIPNEQFF. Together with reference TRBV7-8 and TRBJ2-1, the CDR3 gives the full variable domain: GAGVSQSPRYKVAKRGQDVALRCDPISGHVSLFWYQQALGQGPEFLTYFQNEAQLDKSGLPSDRFFAERPEGSVSTLKIQRTQQEDSAVYLCASTTGGIPNEQFFGPGTRLTVL.

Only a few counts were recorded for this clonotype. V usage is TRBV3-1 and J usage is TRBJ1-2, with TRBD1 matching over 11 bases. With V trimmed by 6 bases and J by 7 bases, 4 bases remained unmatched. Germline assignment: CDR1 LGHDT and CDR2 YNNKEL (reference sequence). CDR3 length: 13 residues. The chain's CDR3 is CASRRTGGGGYTF. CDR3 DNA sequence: TGTGCCAGCAGACGGACAGGGGGCGGTGGCTACACCTTC.

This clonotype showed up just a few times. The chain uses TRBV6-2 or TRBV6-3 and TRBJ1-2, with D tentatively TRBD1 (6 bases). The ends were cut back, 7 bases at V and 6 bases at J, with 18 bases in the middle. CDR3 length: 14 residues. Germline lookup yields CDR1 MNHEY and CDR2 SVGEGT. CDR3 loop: CASTPPGQRNGYTF. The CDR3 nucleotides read TGTGCCAGCACGCCCCCGGGACAAAGGAATGGCTACACCTTC.

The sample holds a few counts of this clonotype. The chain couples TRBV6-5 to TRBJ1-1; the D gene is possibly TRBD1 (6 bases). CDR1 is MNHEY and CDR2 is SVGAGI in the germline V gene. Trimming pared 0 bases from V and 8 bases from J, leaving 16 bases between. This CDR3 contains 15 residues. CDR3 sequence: CASSYSMDSTVEAFF. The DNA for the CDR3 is TGTGCCAGCAGTTACTCGATGGACAGTACTGTCGAAGCTTTCTTT.

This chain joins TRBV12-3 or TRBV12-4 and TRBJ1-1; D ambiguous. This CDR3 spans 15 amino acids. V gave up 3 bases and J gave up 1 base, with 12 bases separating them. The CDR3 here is CASSFARPGNTEAFF. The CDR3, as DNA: TGTGCCAGCAGTTTCGCGCGCCCCGGGAACACTGAAGCTTTCTTT.

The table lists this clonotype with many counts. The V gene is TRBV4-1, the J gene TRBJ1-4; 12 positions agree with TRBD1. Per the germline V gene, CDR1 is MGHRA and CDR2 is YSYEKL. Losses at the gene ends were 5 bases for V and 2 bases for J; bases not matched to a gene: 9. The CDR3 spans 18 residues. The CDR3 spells CASSAGTGGWKTNEKLFF. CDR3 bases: TGCGCCAGCAGCGCCGGGACAGGGGGCTGGAAGACTAATGAAAAACTGTTTTTT.

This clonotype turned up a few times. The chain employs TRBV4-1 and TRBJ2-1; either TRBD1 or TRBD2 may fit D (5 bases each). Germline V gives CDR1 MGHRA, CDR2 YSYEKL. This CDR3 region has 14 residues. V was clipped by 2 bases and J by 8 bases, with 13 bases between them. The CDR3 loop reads CASSQIGGRDEQFF. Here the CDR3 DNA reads TGCGCCAGCAGCCAAATTGGGGGACGGGATGAGCAGTTCTTC.

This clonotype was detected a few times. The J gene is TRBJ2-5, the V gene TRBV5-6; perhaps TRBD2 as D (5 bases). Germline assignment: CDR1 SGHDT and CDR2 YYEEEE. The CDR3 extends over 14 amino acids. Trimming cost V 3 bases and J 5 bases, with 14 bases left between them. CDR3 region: CASSWGVPGETQYF. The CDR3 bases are TGTGCCAGCAGCTGGGGAGTACCCGGGGAGACCCAGTACTTC. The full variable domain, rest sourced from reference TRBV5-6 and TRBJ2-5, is DAGVTQSPTHLIKTRGQQVTLRCSPKSGHDTVSWYQQALGQGPQFIFQYYEEEERQRGNFPDRFSGHQFPNYSSELNVNALLLGDSALYLCASSWGVPGETQYFGPGTRLLVL.

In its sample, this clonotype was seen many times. Here the CDR3 DNA reads TGTGCCAGCAGTTCCCAGGACACATCCTACGAGCAGTACTTC. It codes for CASSSQDTSYEQYF. The chain employs TRBV12-3 or TRBV12-4 and TRBJ2-7; TRBD1 is a possible D gene (5 bases). The CDR3 is 14 residues long. Trimming took 4 bases from V and 1 from J, leaving 11 bases between them.

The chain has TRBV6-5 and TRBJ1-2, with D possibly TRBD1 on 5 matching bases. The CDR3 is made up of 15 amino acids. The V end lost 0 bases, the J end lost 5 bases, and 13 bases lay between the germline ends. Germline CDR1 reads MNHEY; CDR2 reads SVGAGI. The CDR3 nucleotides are TGTGCCAGCAGTTACTCGTCCAGGGCTACATATGGCTACACCTTC. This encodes CASSYSSRATYGYTF.

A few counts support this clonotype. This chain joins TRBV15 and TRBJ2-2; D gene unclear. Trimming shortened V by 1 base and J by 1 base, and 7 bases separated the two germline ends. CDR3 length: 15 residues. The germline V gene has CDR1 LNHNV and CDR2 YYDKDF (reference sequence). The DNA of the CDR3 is TGTGCCACCAGCAGAGGCACCAGGAACACCGGGGAGCTGTTTTTT. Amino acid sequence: CATSRGTRNTGELFF.

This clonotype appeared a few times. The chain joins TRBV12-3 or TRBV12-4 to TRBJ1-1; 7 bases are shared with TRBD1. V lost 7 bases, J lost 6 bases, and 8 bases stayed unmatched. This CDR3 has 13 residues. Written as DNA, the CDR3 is TGTGCCAGCACCTTGACAGGGTATCCTGAAGCTTTCTTT. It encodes CASTLTGYPEAFF.

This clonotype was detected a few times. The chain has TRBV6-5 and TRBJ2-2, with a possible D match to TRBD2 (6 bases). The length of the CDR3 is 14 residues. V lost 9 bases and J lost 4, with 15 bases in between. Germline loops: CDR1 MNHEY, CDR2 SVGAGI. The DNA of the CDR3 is TGTGCCAGTGGTACACTAGCAGGCACCGGGGAGCTGTTTTTT. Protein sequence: CASGTLAGTGELFF.

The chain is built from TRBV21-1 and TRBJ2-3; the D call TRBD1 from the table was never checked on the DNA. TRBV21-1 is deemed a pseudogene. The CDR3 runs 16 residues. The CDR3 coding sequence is TGTGCCAGCAGCCAGGACAGGTCGGACCGCACAGATACGCAGTATTTT. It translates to CASSQDRSDRTDTQYF.

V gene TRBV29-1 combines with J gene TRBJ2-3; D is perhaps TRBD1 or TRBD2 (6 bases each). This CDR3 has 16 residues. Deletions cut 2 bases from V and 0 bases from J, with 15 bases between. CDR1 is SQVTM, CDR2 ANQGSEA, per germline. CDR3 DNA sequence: TGCAGCGTTGAACAGGGGACTGATTCTAGCACAGATACGCAGTATTTT. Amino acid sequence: CSVEQGTDSSTDTQYF.